This paragraph reports one T cell receptor (beta chain). Its antigen is unknown. Base qualities are not at hand, and no much larger clone is one base apart. This entry is derived from a study of cytomegalovirus exposure and HLA in healthy donors (dated by TCRdb to the late 2010s). Notes on the research overall: According to a later analysis, the roughly 120 validation repertoires were produced on the same platform as the 600 to 850 repertoires of the first cohort. The study aimed to test whether cataloging public T cell receptors could reveal signatures of past pathogen exposure. Along with the roughly 670-subject first cohort, a separate validation cohort of roughly 110 different subjects was used. The study combined high-throughput TCR immunosequencing, statistical association of individual TCRs with disease status, and machine learning to predict cytomegalovirus infection status.

Preparation of the library involved the immunoSEQ multiplex PCR assay. The source study handled its data this way. A statistical classification framework was built to diagnose cytomegalovirus status from the catalog of TCR beta chain sequences. TCRdb mirrors the immuneACCESS table, restricted to in-frame sequences. Some clones are absent from its copies; in checked studies, under half trace to an unresolved V gene, and the reason for the others is unknown. V, J and clone size were drawn from that table, and D and trimming were deduced from the DNA. For this sample the table gives about 250,000 clones, of which 87% were detected only once. Of the sample, roughly 2.5% falls within the top ten clones. Donors formed part of the validation cohort, which comprised 95 to 150 subjects and was distinct from the first cohort of 670 or so subjects. Results and caveats for the whole study, not just this receptor: The authors suggested that the approach could potentially be extended to other disease states and immunological phenotypes. Of the cluster scores, approximately 95% were above 0 in a later analysis, which found that TCRs clustered in the first cohort also tended to co-occur in the 95 to 150 validation repertoires. In the study, 150 to 200 TCR beta chains were listed as associated with cytomegalovirus. In vitro tests confirmed that three of the cytomegalovirus-associated TCR beta chains recognize cytomegalovirus antigens. A later analysis lacked HLA typing for the validation cohort, so it scored co-occurrence in that cohort across all 130 or so repertoires. Most TCR sequences were seen in very few donors, while some public TCRs were found in many individuals. The classifier was reported to diagnose cytomegalovirus status with high specificity and sensitivity in both the original and validation cohorts.

From the germline V gene, CDR1 is MRHNA and CDR2 is SNTAGT. Including cysteine and phenylalanine, the CDR3 has 14 amino acids. Only the CDR3 portion is preserved as DNA: 42 bases, with reading frame beginning at the first base. V drops 2 bases and J drops 0 bases, leaving 4 bases in between. This TCR derives from a man aged 18 to 30 in good health and CMV-seronegative. Sequencing used PBMCs. Recombination linked TRBV6-4 to TRBJ2-2; the D gene cannot be resolved reliably. The CDR3 region: CASSDLSNTGELFF. The nucleotide sequence is given as TGTGCCAGCAGTGACCTATCGAACACCGGGGAGCTGTTTTTT.